The 2 T cell receptor beta chains in this list originate from one sample, sequenced in a study of OX40 agonist ivuxolimab in advanced cancers. The repertoire was sequenced with immunoSEQ multiplex PCR; TCRdb's copy has only in-frame clones and lacks some. The table includes tens of thousands of clones, about 73% detected once. This specimen was CD4+ or CD8+ T cells sorted from blood, taken in a trial of the OX40 agonist ivuxolimab. The source of these receptors is an adult with an advanced solid tumor such as melanoma, head and neck, liver or kidney cancer.

This rearrangement joins TRBV28 to TRBJ1-2; 7 bases line up with TRBD1. The germline gives CDR1 MDHEN, CDR2 SYDVKM. The CDR3 loop spans 13 amino acids. J lost 4 bases, V lost 6 bases, and 5 bases had no gene match. The DNA of the CDR3 is TGTGCCAGCAGCTACACAGGGGTCTATGGCTACACCTTC. This sequence encodes CASSYTGVYGYTF.

This sequence joins TRBV30 and TRBJ2-5; maybe TRBD1 (5 bases). The end of the DNA is better explained by TRBJ2-7, so the J call may be wrong. This CDR3 is built from 13 residues. Germline V lookup: CDR1 GTSNPN, CDR2 SVGIG (reference sequence). For the CDR3, the DNA is TGTGCCTGGAGTCTAGATGGGGCTTACGAGCAGTACTTC. Protein: CAWSLDGAYEQYF.